The clone carrying this T cell receptor (beta chain) has only a few counts. Its specificity is not known. CDR1 is PRHDT and CDR2 is FYEKMQ in the germline V gene (reference sequence). The CDR3 sequence is 13 residues long. Trimming left V 0 bases short and J 7 bases short, with 4 bases between. The data stem from a study of T-cell memory formation after mild COVID-19. Findings and limits, study-wide: Some clones that responded turned up in pre-infection memory, which suggests that cross-reactive memory joined in.

TCRdb re-called the 5' RACE reads through MiXCR, storing one row per CDR3 protein. The sample holds 68,000 or so distinct CDR3 sequences, around 17% seen once. The sample consisted of PBMCs or a T cell subset sorted from them (not recorded which). J is TRBJ1-6 and V is TRBV13; D is ambiguous. This TCR came from an adult woman who had mild COVID-19 (a few samples of this study predate the infection). Cell type and time point are not known. CDR3 DNA sequence: TGTGCCAGCAGCTTAGGAGCGAATTCACCCCTCCACTTT. Its translation is CASSLGANSPLHF.